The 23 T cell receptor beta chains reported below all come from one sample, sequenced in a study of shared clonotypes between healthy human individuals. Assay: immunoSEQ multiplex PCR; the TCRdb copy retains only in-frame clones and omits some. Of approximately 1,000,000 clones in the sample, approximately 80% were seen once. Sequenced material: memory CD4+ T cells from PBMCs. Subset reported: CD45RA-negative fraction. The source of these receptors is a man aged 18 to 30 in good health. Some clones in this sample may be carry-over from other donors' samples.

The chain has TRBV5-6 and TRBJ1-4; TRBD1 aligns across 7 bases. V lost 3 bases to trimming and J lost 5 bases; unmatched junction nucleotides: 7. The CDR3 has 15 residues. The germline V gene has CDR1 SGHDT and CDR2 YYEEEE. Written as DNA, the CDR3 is TGTGCCAGCAGCTGGGGGGACAGCAGGAATGAAAAACTGTTTTTT. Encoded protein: CASSWGDSRNEKLFF.

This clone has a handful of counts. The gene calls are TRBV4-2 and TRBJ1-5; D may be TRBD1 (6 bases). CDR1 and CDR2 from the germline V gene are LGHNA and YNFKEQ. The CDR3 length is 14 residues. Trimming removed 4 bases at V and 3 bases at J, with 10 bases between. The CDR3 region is CASSPTGYNQPQHF. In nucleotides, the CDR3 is TGTGCCAGCAGCCCCACAGGGTACAATCAGCCCCAGCATTTT.

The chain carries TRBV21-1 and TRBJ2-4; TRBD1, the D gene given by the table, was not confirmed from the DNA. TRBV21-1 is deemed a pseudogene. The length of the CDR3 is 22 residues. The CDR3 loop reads CASSKCPLGTGTSLLPKNIQYF. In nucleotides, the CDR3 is TGTGCCAGCAGCAAATGCCCCCTGGGGACAGGGACCTCTCTGTTGCCCAAAAACATTCAGTACTTC.

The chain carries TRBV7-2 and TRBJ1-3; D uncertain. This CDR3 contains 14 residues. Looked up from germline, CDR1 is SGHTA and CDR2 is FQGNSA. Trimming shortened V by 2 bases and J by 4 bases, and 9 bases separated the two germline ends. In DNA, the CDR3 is TGTGCCAGCAGCTTAAGGTCTCACGGAAACACCATATATTTT. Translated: CASSLRSHGNTIYF.

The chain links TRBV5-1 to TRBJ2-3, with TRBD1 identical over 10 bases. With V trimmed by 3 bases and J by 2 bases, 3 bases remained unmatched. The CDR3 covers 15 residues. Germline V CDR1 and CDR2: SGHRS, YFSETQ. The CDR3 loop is CASSSDRGVTDTQYF. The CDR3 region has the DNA TGCGCCAGCAGCTCGGACAGGGGGGTCACAGATACGCAGTATTTT.

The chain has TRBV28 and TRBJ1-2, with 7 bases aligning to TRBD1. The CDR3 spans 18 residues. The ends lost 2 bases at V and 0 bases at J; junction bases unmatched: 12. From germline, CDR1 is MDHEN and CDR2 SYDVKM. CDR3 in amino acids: CASSLAGTAAISNYGYTF. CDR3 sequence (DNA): TGTGCCAGCAGTTTAGCGGGGACAGCAGCAATATCTAACTATGGCTACACCTTC.

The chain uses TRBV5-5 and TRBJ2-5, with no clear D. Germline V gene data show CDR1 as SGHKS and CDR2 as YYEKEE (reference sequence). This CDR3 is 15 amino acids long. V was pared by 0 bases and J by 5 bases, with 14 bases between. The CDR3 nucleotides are TGTGCCAGCAGCTTGGATGGGGTGGGCAGGGAGACCCAGTACTTC. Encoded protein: CASSLDGVGRETQYF.

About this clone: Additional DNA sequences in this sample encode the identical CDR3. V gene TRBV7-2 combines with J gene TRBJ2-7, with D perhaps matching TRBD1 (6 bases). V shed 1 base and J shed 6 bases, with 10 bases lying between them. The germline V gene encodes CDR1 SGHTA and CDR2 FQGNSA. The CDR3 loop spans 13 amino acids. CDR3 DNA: TGTGCCAGCAGCTTAGGGGGGCGGGTCGAGCAGTACTTC. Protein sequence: CASSLGGRVEQYF.

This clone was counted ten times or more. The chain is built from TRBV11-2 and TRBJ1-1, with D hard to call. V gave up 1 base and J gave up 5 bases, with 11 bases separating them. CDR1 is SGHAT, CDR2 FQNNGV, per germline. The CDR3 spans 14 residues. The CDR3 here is CASSLAGSRTEAFF. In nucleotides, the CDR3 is TGTGCCAGCAGCTTAGCCGGGTCGAGAACTGAAGCTTTCTTT. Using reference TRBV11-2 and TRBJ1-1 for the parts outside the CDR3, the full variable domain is EAGVAQSPRYKIIEKRQSVAFWCNPISGHATLYWYQQILGQGPKLLIQFQNNGVVDDSQLPKDRFSAERLKGVDSTLKIQPAKLEDSAVYLCASSLAGSRTEAFFGQGTRLTVV.

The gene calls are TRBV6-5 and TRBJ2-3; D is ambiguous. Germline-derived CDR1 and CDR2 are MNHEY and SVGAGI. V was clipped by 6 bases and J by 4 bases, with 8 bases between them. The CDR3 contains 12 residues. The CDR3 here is CASRSVSDTQYF. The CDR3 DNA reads TGTGCCAGCAGATCAGTGTCAGATACGCAGTATTTT.

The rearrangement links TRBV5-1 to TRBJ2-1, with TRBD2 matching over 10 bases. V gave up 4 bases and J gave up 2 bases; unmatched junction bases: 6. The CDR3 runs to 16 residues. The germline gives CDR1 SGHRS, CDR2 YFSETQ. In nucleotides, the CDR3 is TGCGCCAGCAGCCCCCAGCTAGCGGGAGCCTACAATGAGCAGTTCTTC. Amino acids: CASSPQLAGAYNEQFF.

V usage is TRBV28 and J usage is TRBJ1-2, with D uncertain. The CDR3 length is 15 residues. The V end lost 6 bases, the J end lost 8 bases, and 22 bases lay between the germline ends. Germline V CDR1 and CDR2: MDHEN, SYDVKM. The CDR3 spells CASSRRRMGPWGYTF. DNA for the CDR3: TGTGCCAGCAGCCGCCGTCGTATGGGCCCTTGGGGCTACACCTTC.

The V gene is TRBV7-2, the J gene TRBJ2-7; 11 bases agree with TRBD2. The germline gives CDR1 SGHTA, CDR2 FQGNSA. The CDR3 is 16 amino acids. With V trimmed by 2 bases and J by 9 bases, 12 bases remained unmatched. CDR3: CASSLSGLAGLMGQYF. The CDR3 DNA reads TGTGCCAGCAGCTTATCTGGACTAGCGGGTCTCATGGGGCAGTACTTC.

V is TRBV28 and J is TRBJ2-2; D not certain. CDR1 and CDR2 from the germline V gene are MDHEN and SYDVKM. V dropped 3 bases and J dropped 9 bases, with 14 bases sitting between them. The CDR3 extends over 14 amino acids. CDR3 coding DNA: TGTGCCAGCAGTTTGGTCGAAGCCCCCTGGGAGCTGTTTTTT. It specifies CASSLVEAPWELFF. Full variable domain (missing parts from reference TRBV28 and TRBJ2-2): DVKVTQSSRYLVKRTGEKVFLECVQDMDHENMFWYRQDPGLGLRLIYFSYDVKMKEKGDIPEGYSVSREKKERFSLILESASTNQTSMYLCASSLVEAPWELFFGEGSRLTVL.

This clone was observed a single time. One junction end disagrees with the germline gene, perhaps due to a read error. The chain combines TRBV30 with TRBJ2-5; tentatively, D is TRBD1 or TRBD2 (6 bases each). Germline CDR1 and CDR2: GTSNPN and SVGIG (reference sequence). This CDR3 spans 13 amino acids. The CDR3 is CAGRTALTGTQYF. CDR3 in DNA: TGTGCCGGGAGGACAGCCCTCACGGGGACCCAGTACTTC.

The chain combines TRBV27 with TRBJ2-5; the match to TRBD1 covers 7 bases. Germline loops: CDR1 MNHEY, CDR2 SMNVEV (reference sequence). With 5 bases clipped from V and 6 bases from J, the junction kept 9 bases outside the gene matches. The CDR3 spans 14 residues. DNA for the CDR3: TGTGCCAGCAGTCCTAGGACAGGTTCGAAGACCCAGTACTTC. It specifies CASSPRTGSKTQYF.

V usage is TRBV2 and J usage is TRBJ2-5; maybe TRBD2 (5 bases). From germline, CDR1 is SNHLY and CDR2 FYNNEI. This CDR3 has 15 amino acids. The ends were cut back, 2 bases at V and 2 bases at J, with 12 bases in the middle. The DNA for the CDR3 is TGTGCCAGCAGTGAACTCTTGACGGGACAAGAGACCCAGTACTTC. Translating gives CASSELLTGQETQYF.

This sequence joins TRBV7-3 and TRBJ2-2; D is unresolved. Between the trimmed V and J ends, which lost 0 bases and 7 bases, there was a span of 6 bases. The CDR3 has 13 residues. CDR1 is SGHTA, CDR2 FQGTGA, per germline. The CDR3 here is CASSLTGIGELFF. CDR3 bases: TGTGCCAGCAGCTTAACAGGGATCGGGGAGCTGTTTTTT.

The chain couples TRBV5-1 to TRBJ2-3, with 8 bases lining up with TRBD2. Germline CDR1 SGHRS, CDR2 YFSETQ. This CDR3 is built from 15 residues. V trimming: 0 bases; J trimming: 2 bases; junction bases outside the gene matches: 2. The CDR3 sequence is CASSLALADTDTQYF. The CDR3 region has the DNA TGCGCCAGCAGCTTGGCACTAGCGGACACAGATACGCAGTATTTT. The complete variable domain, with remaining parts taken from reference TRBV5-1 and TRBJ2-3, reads KAGVTQTPRYLIKTRGQQVTLSCSPISGHRSVSWYQQTPGQGLQFLFEYFSETQRNKGNFPGRFSGRQFSNSRSEMNVSTLELGDSALYLCASSLALADTDTQYFGPGTRLTVL.

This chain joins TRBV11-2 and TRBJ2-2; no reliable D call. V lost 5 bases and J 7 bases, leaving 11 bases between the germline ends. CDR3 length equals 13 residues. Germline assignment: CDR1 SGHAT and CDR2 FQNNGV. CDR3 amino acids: CASSPQTGGELFF. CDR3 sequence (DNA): TGTGCCAGCAGCCCCCAAACGGGCGGGGAGCTGTTTTTT.

The CDR3: CASSVGTSGQETQYF. CDR3 in DNA: TGTGCCAGCAGCGTAGGGACTAGCGGGCAAGAGACCCAGTACTTC. The V and J genes are TRBV7-3 and TRBJ2-5; TRBD2 aligns across 12 bases. The CDR3 covers 15 residues. Germline-derived CDR1 and CDR2 are SGHTA and FQGTGA. J lost 2 bases, V lost 5 bases, and 3 bases had no gene match.

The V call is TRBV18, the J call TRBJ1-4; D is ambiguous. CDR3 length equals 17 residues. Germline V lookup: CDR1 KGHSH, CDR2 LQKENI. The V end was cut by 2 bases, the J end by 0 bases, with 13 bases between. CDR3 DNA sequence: TGTGCCAGCTCACCAAACAGCTTAATATCAACTAATGAAAAACTGTTTTTT. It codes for CASSPNSLISTNEKLFF.

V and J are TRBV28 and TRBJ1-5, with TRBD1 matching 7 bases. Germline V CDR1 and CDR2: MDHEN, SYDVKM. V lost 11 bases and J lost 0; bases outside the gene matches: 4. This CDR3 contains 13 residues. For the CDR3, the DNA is TGTGCCGCGACAGGGAATAGCAATCAGCCCCAGCATTTT. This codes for CAATGNSNQPQHF.